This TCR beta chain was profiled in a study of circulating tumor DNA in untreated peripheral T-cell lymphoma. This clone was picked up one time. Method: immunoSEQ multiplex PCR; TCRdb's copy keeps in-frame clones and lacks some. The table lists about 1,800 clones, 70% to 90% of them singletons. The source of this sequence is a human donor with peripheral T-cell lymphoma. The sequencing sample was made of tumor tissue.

As DNA, the CDR3 is TGTGCCAGCAGCGTAGAGGGAGAGGTCACTGAAGCTTTCTTT. This sequence encodes CASSVEGEVTEAFF. The chain carries TRBV9 and TRBJ1-1, with D hard to call. The CDR3 has 14 amino acids. V lost 0 bases, J lost 4 bases, and 10 bases lay in between. Germline values: CDR1 SGDLS, CDR2 YYNGEE.